A selection of T cell receptor beta chains follows, all from one sample in a study of T cells in Graves' hyperthyroidism and ophthalmopathy. TCRdb called the multiplex PCR reads again in MiXCR, with one record for every CDR3 protein. The table shows 550,000 to 600,000 distinct CDR3 sequences, with over 12% occurring only once. Sequences were obtained from blood. The receptor source for this set is a woman between 18 and 29 years old with Graves' ophthalmopathy. CDR3s include the opening cysteine and the closing phenylalanine or tryptophan. D genes are given only for firm matches. Not all rows give a size; the values are once, few, many and, for expanded clones, a class.

>TRBV7-9|-|many|TRBJ2-1
TGTGCCAGCAGCTCGGTCCGACGACGCGACAATGAGCAGTTCTTC
CASSSVRRRDNEQFF
>TRBV11-3|TRBD2|few|TRBJ2-2
TGTGCCAGCAGCCCCGTAGTGGGGCGGGAGGCCGGGGAGCTGTTTTTT
CASSPVVGREAGELFF
>TRBV18|-|few|TRBJ2-3
TGTGCCAGCTCACCTTCAATAGCGGAGACTAGCACAGATACGCAGTATTTT
CASSPSIAETSTDTQYF
>TRBV20-1|-|many|TRBJ2-5
TGCAGTGCTACAACTAGCTGCGAGACCCAGTACTTC
CSATTSCETQYF
>TRBV7-8|-|-|TRBJ2-6
TGTGCCAGCAGCTCGCAAATTTACCCTTCTGGGGCCAACGTCCTGACTTTC
CASSSQIYPSGANVLTF
>TRBV20-1|TRBD2|many|TRBJ2-1
TGCAGTGCTAGACTAGCGGGAGGCCTTTACAATGAGCAGTTCTTC
CSARLAGGLYNEQFF
>TRBV7-3|-|-|TRBJ2-7
TGTGCCAGCAGCTTAAGGGGAGGGGGGGGTGTGTACGAGCAGTACTTC
CASSLRGGGGVYEQYF
>TRBV15|-|few|TRBJ1-3
TGTGCCACCAGCAGAGATAACGGGTTTGGAAACACCATATATTTT
CATSRDNGFGNTIYF
>TRBV4-1|-|many|TRBJ1-4
TGCGCCACCCGCAGGGCCTACAATGAAAAACTGTTTTTT
CATRRAYNEKLFF
>TRBV6-4|-|few|TRBJ2-1
TGTGCCAGCAGTGAAAGTACCGAGCTCCTGCGACCCTACAATGAGCAGTTCTTC
CASSESTELLRPYNEQFF
>TRBV7-3|TRBD2|few|TRBJ2-5
TGTGCCAGCAGCTTGACTAGCGGGAAACAAGAGACCCAGTACTTC
CASSLTSGKQETQYF
>TRBV6-1|-|-|TRBJ2-5
TGTGCCAGCAGTGAGCAGTATTATGAGACCCAGTACTTC
CASSEQYYETQYF
>TRBV5-1|-|few|TRBJ1-6
TGCGCCAGCAGCTTGGGAGCTGTGGAGAATTCACCCCTCCACTTT
CASSLGAVENSPLHF
>TRBV19|-|-|TRBJ1-1
TGTGCCAGTAGTATTCCTGAGATGAACACTGAAGCTTTCTTT
CASSIPEMNTEAFF
>TRBV4-3|TRBD2|few|TRBJ2-1
TGCGCCAGCAGCCAAGGAACAGACTTAGCGGGTAAGCAGTTCTTC
CASSQGTDLAGKQFF
>TRBV13|-|few|TRBJ1-4
TGTGCCAGCAGCATCAGGGGCCTTAATGAAAAACTGTTTTTT
CASSIRGLNEKLFF
>TRBV20-1|-|many|TRBJ2-5
TGCAGTGCTAGCCGAAGACAGCACCAGTACTTC
CSASRRQHQYF
>TRBV12-3/TRBV12-4|TRBD1|many|TRBJ2-1
TGTGCCAGCAGCCCAGACAGGGTGGTTACGCGCTGGGACAATGAGCAGTTCTTC
CASSPDRVVTRWDNEQFF
>TRBV5-1|TRBD2|many|TRBJ2-1
TGCGCCAGCAGCTGGGGACTAGCGGGAGGGCCGTACAATGAGCAGTTCTTC
CASSWGLAGGPYNEQFF
>TRBV27|TRBD2|-|TRBJ2-7
TGTGCCAGCAGTTCCCGGGGACTACCGACCTACGAGCAGTACTTC
CASSSRGLPTYEQYF
>TRBV27|-|many|TRBJ1-5
TGTGCCAGCAGTTTTGCAAATCAGCCCCAGCATTTT
CASSFANQPQHF
>TRBV5-8|-|many|TRBJ1-1
TGTGCCAGCAGCTTGGTTGGTCAGAACACTGAAGCTTTCTTT
CASSLVGQNTEAFF
>TRBV2|-|many|TRBJ1-4
TGTGCCAGCAGCGAACAGCCACTAGTAAGAAAACTGTTTTTT
CASSEQPLVRKLFF
>TRBV9|-|many|TRBJ2-7
TGTGCCAGCACCCCAACCGGGGCCAGCTCCTACGAGCAGTACTTC
CASTPTGASSYEQYF
>TRBV28|TRBD1|many|TRBJ1-1
TGTGCCAGCAGTACCACGGACAGGACGAACACTGAAGCTTTCTTT
CASSTTDRTNTEAFF
>TRBV5-1|TRBD2|many|TRBJ2-7
TGCGCCAGCAGCTTAGCGGGAGAGCGAGGCGAGCAGTACTTC
CASSLAGERGEQYF
>TRBV28|-|many|TRBJ2-6
TGTGCCAGCAGTTTAGTAGGGAAACCCACTGGGGCCAACGTCCTGACTTTC
CASSLVGKPTGANVLTF
>TRBV19|-|-|TRBJ2-3
TGTGCCAGTAGTATTGGTAGCGCATACACAGATACGCAGTATTTT
CASSIGSAYTDTQYF
>TRBV5-6|-|few|TRBJ2-7
TGTGCCAGCAGCCCCGGGTCCGAGCAGTACTTC
CASSPGSEQYF
>TRBV6-1|TRBD2|many|TRBJ2-5
TGTGCCAGCAGAGGATTAGCGGGAGAAAGAGAGACCCAGTACTTC
CASRGLAGERETQYF
>TRBV4-3|TRBD2|-|TRBJ2-5
TGCGCCAGCAGCCAAGGGGCTAGCGGCCAAGAGACCCAGTACTTC
CASSQGASGQETQYF
>TRBV6-1|TRBD1|-|TRBJ1-2
TGTGCCAGCAGCCCAGGGGGATTTGGCTACACCTTC
CASSPGGFGYTF
>TRBV4-1|TRBD2|-|TRBJ2-3
TGCGCCAGCAGCCAAGAAGAGGGCGGGAGGGGCACAGATACGCAGTATTTT
CASSQEEGGRGTDTQYF
>TRBV5-5|-|many|TRBJ1-2
TGTGCCAGCACCCTGCTCGGGCCAGCCTATGGCTACACCTTC
CASTLLGPAYGYTF
>TRBV14|-|many|TRBJ1-1
TGTGCCAGCAGCCTGATGATGGGAACAGGGAGCATGGCTTTCTTT
CASSLMMGTGSMAFF
>TRBV5-5|-|many|TRBJ1-1
TGTGCCAGCAGCTTCGTAGGGGGAGCTGAAGCTTTCTTT
CASSFVGGAEAFF
>TRBV2|-|many|TRBJ1-1
TGTGCCAGCAGTGCAAACGCTGAAGCTTTCTTT
CASSANAEAFF
>TRBV28|-|-|TRBJ1-5
TGTGCCAGCAGTTCTTTATCGGCAGGGGCGGGTCAGCTCCAGCATTTT
CASSSLSAGAGQLQHF
>TRBV12-5|TRBD1|-|TRBJ1-1
TGTGCTAGTGGTTTAGCCACAGGGGCGATGGACACTGAAGCTTTCTTT
CASGLATGAMDTEAFF